Presented here are 24 T cell receptor beta chains from one specimen sequenced in a study of blood T cell repertoires in COVID-19. TCRdb's copy holds only in-frame clones and misses some; the assay was immunoSEQ multiplex PCR. The sample comprises about 160,000 clones, 80% to 90% of which are singletons, and about 3.5% rests with the top ten. Sample: peripheral blood. The receptors shown here come from a man between 65 and 85 years old with acute or convalescent COVID-19.

Concerning this clone itself: The junction and the germline gene differ at one end; a read error may be behind it. The chain recombines TRBV7-7 with TRBJ2-5; D perhaps matches TRBD2 (6 bases). CDR3 size: 14 residues. The V gene's germline CDR1 is SSHAT and CDR2 FNYEAQ (reference sequence). The CDR3 is CASSLSGWQETQYF. CDR3 in DNA: TGTGCTAGCAGCTTAAGCGGGTGGCAAGAGACCCAGTACTTC. The variable domain in full, with the rest retrieved from reference TRBV7-7 and TRBJ2-5, is GAGVSQSPRYKVTKRGQDVTLRCDPISSHATLYWYQQALGQGPEFLTYFNYEAQPDKSGLPSDRFSAERPEGSISTLTIQRTEQRDSAMYRCASSLSGWQETQYFGPGTRLLVL.

The chain recombines TRBV2 with TRBJ2-5, with 8 bases lining up with TRBD1. The CDR3 loop spans 15 amino acids. V trimming: 5 bases; J trimming: 4 bases; junction bases outside the gene matches: 9. Germline V gene data show CDR1 as SNHLY and CDR2 as FYNNEI. CDR3 coding DNA: TGTGCCAGCAGTCCTAATGGACAGGGTGGAGAGACCCAGTACTTC. It codes for CASSPNGQGGETQYF.

The CDR3 is CASSLGTGGEQYF. The CDR3 DNA follows: TGTGCCAGCAGCTTGGGGACAGGGGGCGAGCAGTACTTC. This sequence joins TRBV7-3 and TRBJ2-7; 11 bases match TRBD1. CDR1 is SGHTA, CDR2 FQGTGA, per germline. Trimming at V came to 3 bases and at J to 6 bases, leaving 1 base not matched to a gene. This CDR3 is built from 13 residues.

This clone was seen a single time. This chain uses TRBV3-1 (or the pseudogene TRBV3-2) with TRBJ2-5, with TRBD2 matching 12 bases. This CDR3 has 18 residues. Trimming at V came to 3 bases and at J to 5 bases, leaving 13 bases not matched to a gene. Germline loops: CDR1 LGHDT, CDR2 YNNKEL (reference sequence). CDR3 DNA: TGTGCCAGCAGCCAGATCCCGAGGGCTAGCGGGAGGGGGGAGACCCAGTACTTC. Translated: CASSQIPRASGRGETQYF.

V gene TRBV7-2 combines with J gene TRBJ1-5; D is possibly TRBD1 (6 bases). The V end lost 4 bases, the J end lost 2 bases, and 15 bases lay between the germline ends. The CDR3 runs 16 residues. Per germline, CDR1 SGHTA and CDR2 FQGNSA. The CDR3 protein is CASSSDQGSRNQPQHF. CDR3 coding DNA: TGTGCCAGCAGCTCCGACCAGGGGAGTCGCAATCAGCCCCAGCATTTT.

The chain is built from TRBV6-5 and TRBJ1-6; 7 bases align to TRBD1. Germline V gene data show CDR1 as MNHEY and CDR2 as SVGAGI. This CDR3 is 15 amino acids long. Trimming at V came to 0 bases and at J to 9 bases, leaving 5 bases not matched to a gene. This CDR3 reads CASSYSNRGSSPLHF. The CDR3 DNA reads TGTGCCAGCAGTTACTCGAACAGGGGAAGTTCACCCCTCCACTTT.

The rearrangement uses TRBV19 and TRBJ2-5; 9 nucleotides agree with TRBD1. The germline gives CDR1 LNHDA, CDR2 SQIVND (reference sequence). The CDR3 loop spans 18 amino acids. Germline trimming cut 2 bases from V and 1 base from J; bases unmatched to any gene: 11. The CDR3 nucleotides are TGTGCCAGTAGTATATCCCCACGGACAGGGGAGGCCCAAGAGACCCAGTACTTC. It is translated as CASSISPRTGEAQETQYF. The variable domain in full, completed from reference TRBV19 and TRBJ2-5, reads DGGITQSPKYLFRKEGQNVTLSCEQNLNHDAMYWYRQDPGQGLRLIYYSQIVNDFQKGDIAEGYSVSREKKESFPLTVTSAQKNPTAFYLCASSISPRTGEAQETQYFGPGTRLLVL.

The chain carries TRBV28 and TRBJ2-7, with D perhaps TRBD2 (6 bases). This CDR3 is 16 amino acids long. Germline V gives CDR1 MDHEN, CDR2 SYDVKM. The V end was cut by 5 bases, the J end by 5 bases, with 22 bases between. The CDR3 DNA follows: TGTGCCAGCAGTACCCGTGGGGGGAGGAAAGGGAACGAGCAGTACTTC. Protein: CASSTRGGRKGNEQYF. The complete variable domain, with remaining parts taken from reference TRBV28 and TRBJ2-7, reads DVKVTQSSRYLVKRTGEKVFLECVQDMDHENMFWYRQDPGLGLRLIYFSYDVKMKEKGDIPEGYSVSREKKERFSLILESASTNQTSMYLCASSTRGGRKGNEQYFGPGTRLTVT.

This rearrangement joins TRBV30 to TRBJ1-1; D is possibly TRBD1 (5 bases). The CDR3 runs to 16 residues. V was trimmed by 0 bases and J by 1 base, leaving 15 bases between them. CDR1 is GTSNPN, CDR2 SVGIG, per germline (reference sequence). The CDR3 loop is CAWSVFRVVGNTEAFF. CDR3 bases: TGTGCCTGGAGTGTATTCAGGGTGGTGGGGAACACTGAAGCTTTCTTT.

The CDR3 nucleotides are TGCGCCAGCAGCCCGGGGACAGGGAATTATAATTCACCCCTCCACTTT. Protein sequence: CASSPGTGNYNSPLHF. The rearrangement links TRBV5-1 to TRBJ1-6; 9 nucleotides line up with TRBD1. V shed 4 bases, J shed 4 bases, and the junction held 6 bases outside the gene matches. Germline V gives CDR1 SGHRS, CDR2 YFSETQ. The CDR3 consists of 16 residues.

This chain joins TRBV2 and TRBJ2-1, with 8 bases matching TRBD2. The CDR3 extends over 14 amino acids. Germline trimming cut 9 bases from V and 0 bases from J; bases unmatched to any gene: 4. The germline CDR1 and CDR2 sequences are SNHLY and FYNNEI. The CDR3 region has the DNA TGTGCCAGGGGTAGCGGGGCCTCCTACAATGAGCAGTTCTTC. Translating gives CARGSGASYNEQFF. Complete variable domain (other parts from reference TRBV2 and TRBJ2-1): EPEVTQTPSHQVTQMGQEVILRCVPISNHLYFYWYRQILGQKVEFLVSFYNNEISEKSEIFDDQFSVERPDGSNFTLKIRSTKLEDSAMYFCARGSGASYNEQFFGPGTRLTVL.

V gene TRBV19 combines with J gene TRBJ2-7, with 9 bases matching TRBD1. J gave up 5 bases and V 4 bases, and 3 bases lay outside the gene matches. CDR3 size: 13 residues. Germline lookup yields CDR1 LNHDA and CDR2 SQIVND (reference sequence). The CDR3 DNA is TGTGCCAGTAGTACACAGGGGGCCCACGAGCAGTACTTC. Protein product: CASSTQGAHEQYF.

The chain employs TRBV10-3 and TRBJ1-1, with D tentatively TRBD1 (5 bases). Germline CDR1 reads ENHRY; CDR2 reads SYGVKD. The CDR3 consists of 13 residues. Trimming left V 4 bases short and J 0 bases short, with 6 bases between. This CDR3 is CAISGQLNTEAFF. In nucleotides, the CDR3 is TGTGCCATCAGTGGACAGCTGAACACTGAAGCTTTCTTT.

V usage is TRBV4-3 and J usage is TRBJ2-2, with D possibly TRBD2 on 5 matching bases. Trimming left V 4 bases short and J 1 base short, with 13 bases between. CDR3 length: 16 residues. Germline V gene lookup returns CDR1 LGHNA and CDR2 YSLEER. As DNA, the CDR3 is TGCGCCAGCAGCCCGAGCGGAGAGAAGAACACCGGGGAGCTGTTTTTT. Translation gives CASSPSGEKNTGELFF.

The chain uses TRBV9 and TRBJ2-7; possibly TRBD1 for D (6 bases). V gave up 0 bases and J gave up 0 bases, with 16 bases separating them. Per the germline V gene, CDR1 is SGDLS and CDR2 is YYNGEE. CDR3 length: 17 residues. The DNA of the CDR3 is TGTGCCAGCAGCGTAGACGGTGGGGCAGGGGTCTCCTACGAGCAGTACTTC. Translation: CASSVDGGAGVSYEQYF.

The V gene is TRBV3-1 (or the pseudogene TRBV3-2), the J gene TRBJ2-7; 10 bases map to TRBD2. The length of the CDR3 is 15 residues. V lost 0 bases to trimming and J lost 6 bases; unmatched junction nucleotides: 5. Germline V gene sequence: CDR1 LGHDT, CDR2 YNNKEL (reference sequence). The CDR3 spells CASSQDQAGGREQYF. As DNA, the CDR3 is TGTGCCAGCAGCCAAGATCAAGCGGGAGGGCGCGAGCAGTACTTC.

J is TRBJ1-2 and V is TRBV19; D remains unclear. CDR1 is LNHDA, CDR2 SQIVND, per germline (reference sequence). The CDR3 loop spans 14 amino acids. Between the trimmed V and J ends, which lost 3 bases and 8 bases, there was a span of 16 bases. The CDR3 nucleotides are TGTGCCAGTAGTATCAGGCAGCCACTCGAGGGCTACACCTTC. This translates into CASSIRQPLEGYTF.

V usage is TRBV27 and J usage is TRBJ1-1; D gene ambiguous. The CDR3 loop spans 13 amino acids. Trimming cost V 3 bases and J 1 base, with 6 bases left between them. Germline V lookup: CDR1 MNHEY, CDR2 SMNVEV (reference sequence). CDR3 protein: CASSFGENTEAFF. The CDR3 nucleotides read TGTGCCAGCAGTTTCGGGGAGAACACTGAAGCTTTCTTT.

With respect to this clone: One end of the junction is discordant with germline, which a read error may explain. This rearrangement joins TRBV7-7 to TRBJ2-1, with D perhaps TRBD1 (6 bases). Germline assignment: CDR1 SSHAT and CDR2 FNYEAQ (reference sequence). This CDR3 is 14 amino acids long. DNA for the CDR3: TGTGCTAGCAGCCCAGGGGTGATATGGCGGGAGCAGTTCTTC. Translating gives CASSPGVIWREQFF.

The chain couples TRBV5-5 to TRBJ1-4, with D possibly being TRBD1 (5 bases). This CDR3 region has 14 residues. Between the trimmed V and J ends, which lost 4 bases and 5 bases, there was a span of 12 bases. Per germline, CDR1 SGHKS and CDR2 YYEKEE (reference sequence). The DNA for the CDR3 is TGTGCCAGCAGCCCGGACACGGTGAATGAAAAACTGTTTTTT. This gives the protein CASSPDTVNEKLFF.

This sequence joins TRBV19 and TRBJ1-3; unclear D gene. Trimming pared 6 bases from V and 0 bases from J, leaving 12 bases between. From germline, CDR1 is LNHDA and CDR2 SQIVND (reference sequence). This CDR3 contains 15 residues. This CDR3 reads CASSSTASSGNTIYF. The CDR3 nucleotides are TGTGCCAGTAGCTCGACTGCCAGCTCTGGAAACACCATATATTTT.

The chain is built from TRBV4-2 and TRBJ2-7, with a weak D call TRBD1 (6 bases). Germline V gene sequence: CDR1 LGHNA, CDR2 YNFKEQ. The CDR3 extends over 15 amino acids. Trimming shortened V by 2 bases and J by 3 bases, and 14 bases separated the two germline ends. The CDR3 nucleotides are TGTGCCAGCAGCCAAAGCTCAGGGGATTACTACGAGCAGTACTTC. This codes for CASSQSSGDYYEQYF.

The CDR3 coding sequence is TGTGCCAGCAGCTGGACCACAGGACCTGAAAAACTGTTTTTT. Protein product: CASSWTTGPEKLFF. J is TRBJ1-4 and V is TRBV7-9; D may be TRBD1 (5 bases). V lost 4 bases to trimming and J lost 7 bases, with 13 bases between them. The CDR3 covers 14 residues. CDR1 and CDR2 (germline): SEHNR, FQNEAQ (reference sequence).

This clone was seen just once. This chain links TRBV13 with TRBJ2-7; a possible D gene is TRBD1 (6 bases). Trimming shortened V by 5 bases and J by 6 bases, and 17 bases separated the two germline ends. CDR1 and CDR2 (germline): PRHDT, FYEKMQ (reference sequence). This CDR3 is built from 14 residues. In nucleotides, the CDR3 is TGTGCCAGCAGCCCAACCTTAGCAGGGGCCGAGCAGTACTTC. This encodes CASSPTLAGAEQYF.